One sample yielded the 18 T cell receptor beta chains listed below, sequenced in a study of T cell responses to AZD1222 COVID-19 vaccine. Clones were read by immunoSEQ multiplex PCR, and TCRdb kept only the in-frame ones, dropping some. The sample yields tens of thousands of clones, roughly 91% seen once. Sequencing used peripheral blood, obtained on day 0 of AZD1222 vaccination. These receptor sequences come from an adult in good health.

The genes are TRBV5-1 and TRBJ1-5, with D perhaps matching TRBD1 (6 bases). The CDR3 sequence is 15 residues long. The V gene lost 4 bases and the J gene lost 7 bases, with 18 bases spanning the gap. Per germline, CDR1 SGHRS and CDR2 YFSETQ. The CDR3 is CASSEGHGVGQPQHF. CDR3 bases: TGCGCCAGCAGCGAGGGACACGGGGTAGGACAGCCCCAGCATTTT. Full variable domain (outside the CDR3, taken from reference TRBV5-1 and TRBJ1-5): KAGVTQTPRYLIKTRGQQVTLSCSPISGHRSVSWYQQTPGQGLQFLFEYFSETQRNKGNFPGRFSGRQFSNSRSEMNVSTLELGDSALYLCASSEGHGVGQPQHFGDGTRLSIL.

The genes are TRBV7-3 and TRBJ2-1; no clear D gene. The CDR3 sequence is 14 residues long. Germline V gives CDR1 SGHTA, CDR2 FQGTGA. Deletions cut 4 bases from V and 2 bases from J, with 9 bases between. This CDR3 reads CASSSGGPYNEQFF. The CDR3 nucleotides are TGTGCCAGCAGCTCGGGCGGCCCCTACAATGAGCAGTTCTTC.

In DNA, the CDR3 is TGTGCCAGCTCCCCTTCAGGGGGCTACGAGCAGTACTTC. Its protein product is CASSPSGGYEQYF. This sequence joins TRBV18 and TRBJ2-7, with 7 bases aligning to TRBD1. The germline V gene encodes CDR1 KGHSH and CDR2 LQKENI. The CDR3 length is 13 residues. Trimming at V came to 6 bases and at J to 3 bases, leaving 5 bases not matched to a gene.

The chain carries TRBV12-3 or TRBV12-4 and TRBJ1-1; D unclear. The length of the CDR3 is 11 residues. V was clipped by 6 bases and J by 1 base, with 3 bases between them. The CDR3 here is CASSKNTEAFF. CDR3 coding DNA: TGTGCCAGCAGCAAGAACACTGAAGCTTTCTTT.

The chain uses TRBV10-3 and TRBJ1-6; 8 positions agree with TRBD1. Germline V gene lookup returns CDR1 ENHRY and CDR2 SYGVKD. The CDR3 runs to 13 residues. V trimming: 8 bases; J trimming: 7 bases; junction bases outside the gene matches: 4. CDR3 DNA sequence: TGTGCCATCCGGGACAGGACAAATTCACCCCTCCACTTT. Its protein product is CAIRDRTNSPLHF.

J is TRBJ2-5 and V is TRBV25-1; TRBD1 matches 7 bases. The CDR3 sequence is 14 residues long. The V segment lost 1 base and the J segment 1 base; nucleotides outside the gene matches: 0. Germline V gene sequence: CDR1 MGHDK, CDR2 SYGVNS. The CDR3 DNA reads TGTGCCAGCAGTGAATGGGACAGCCAAGAGACCCAGTACTTC. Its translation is CASSEWDSQETQYF.

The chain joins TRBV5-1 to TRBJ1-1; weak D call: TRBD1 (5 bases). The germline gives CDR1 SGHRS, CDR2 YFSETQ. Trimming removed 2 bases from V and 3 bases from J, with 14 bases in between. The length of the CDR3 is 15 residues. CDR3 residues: CASSLFGEGDTEAFF. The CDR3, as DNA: TGCGCCAGCAGCTTATTTGGAGAAGGGGACACTGAAGCTTTCTTT.

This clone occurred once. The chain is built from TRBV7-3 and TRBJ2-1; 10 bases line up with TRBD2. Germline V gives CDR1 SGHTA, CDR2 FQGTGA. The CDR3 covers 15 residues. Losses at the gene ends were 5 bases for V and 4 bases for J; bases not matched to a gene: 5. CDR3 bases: TGTGCCAGCAGCATTAGCGGGGGGCCATACAATGAGCAGTTCTTC. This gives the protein CASSISGGPYNEQFF.

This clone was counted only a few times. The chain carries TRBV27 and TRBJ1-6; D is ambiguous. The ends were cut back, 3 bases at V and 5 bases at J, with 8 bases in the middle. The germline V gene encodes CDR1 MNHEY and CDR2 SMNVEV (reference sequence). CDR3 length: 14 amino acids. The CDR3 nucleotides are TGTGCCAGCAGTTTCGGAGAGAATAATTCACCCCTCCACTTT. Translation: CASSFGENNSPLHF.

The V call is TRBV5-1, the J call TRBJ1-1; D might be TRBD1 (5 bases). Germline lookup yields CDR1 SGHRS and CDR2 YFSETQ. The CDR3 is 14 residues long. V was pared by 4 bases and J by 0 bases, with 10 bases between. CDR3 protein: CASSLTALNTEAFF. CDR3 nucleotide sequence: TGCGCCAGCAGCCTGACAGCTCTGAACACTGAAGCTTTCTTT.

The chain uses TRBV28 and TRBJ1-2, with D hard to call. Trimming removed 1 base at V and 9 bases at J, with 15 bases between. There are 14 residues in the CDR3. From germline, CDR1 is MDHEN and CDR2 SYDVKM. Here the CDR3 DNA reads TGTGCCAGCAGTTTATCAGGACTAGTTGTGCGCTACACCTTC. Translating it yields CASSLSGLVVRYTF.

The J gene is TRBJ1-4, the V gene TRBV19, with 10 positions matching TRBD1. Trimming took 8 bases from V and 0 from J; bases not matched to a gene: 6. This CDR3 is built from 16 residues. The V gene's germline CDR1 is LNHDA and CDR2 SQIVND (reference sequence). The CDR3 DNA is TGTGCCAGTTCCGACAGGGGGCTAGCAACTAATGAAAAACTGTTTTTT. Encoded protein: CASSDRGLATNEKLFF.

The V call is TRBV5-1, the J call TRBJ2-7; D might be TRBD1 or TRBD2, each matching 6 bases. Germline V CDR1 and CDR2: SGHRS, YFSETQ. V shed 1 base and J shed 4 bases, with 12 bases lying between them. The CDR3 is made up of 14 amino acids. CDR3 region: CASSLRGPQYEQYF. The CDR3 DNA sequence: TGCGCCAGCAGCTTGCGGGGGCCCCAATACGAGCAGTACTTC.

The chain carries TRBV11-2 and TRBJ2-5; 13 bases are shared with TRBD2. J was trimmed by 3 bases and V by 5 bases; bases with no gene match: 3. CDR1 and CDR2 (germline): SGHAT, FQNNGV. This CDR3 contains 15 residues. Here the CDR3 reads CASSPGLAGEETQYF. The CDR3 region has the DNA TGTGCCAGCAGCCCTGGACTAGCGGGGGAAGAGACCCAGTACTTC.

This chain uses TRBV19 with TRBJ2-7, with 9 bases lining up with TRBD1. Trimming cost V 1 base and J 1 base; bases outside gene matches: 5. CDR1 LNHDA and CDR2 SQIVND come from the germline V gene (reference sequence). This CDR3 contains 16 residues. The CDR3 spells CASSIAGTGTSYEQYF. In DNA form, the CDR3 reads TGTGCCAGTAGTATAGCCGGGACAGGGACATCCTACGAGCAGTACTTC. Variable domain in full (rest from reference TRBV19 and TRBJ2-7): DGGITQSPKYLFRKEGQNVTLSCEQNLNHDAMYWYRQDPGQGLRLIYYSQIVNDFQKGDIAEGYSVSREKKESFPLTVTSAQKNPTAFYLCASSIAGTGTSYEQYFGPGTRLTVT.

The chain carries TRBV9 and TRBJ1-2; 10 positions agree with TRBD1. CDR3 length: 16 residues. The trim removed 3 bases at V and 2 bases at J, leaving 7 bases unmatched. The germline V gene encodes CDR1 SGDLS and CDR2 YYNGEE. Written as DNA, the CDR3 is TGTGCCAGCAGCGCCCGGGACAGGGGCCTCAACTATGGCTACACCTTC. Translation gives CASSARDRGLNYGYTF.

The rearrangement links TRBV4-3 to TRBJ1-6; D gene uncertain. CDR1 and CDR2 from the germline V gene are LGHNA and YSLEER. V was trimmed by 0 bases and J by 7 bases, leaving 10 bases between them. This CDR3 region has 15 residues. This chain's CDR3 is CASSQDESQNSPLHF. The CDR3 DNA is TGCGCCAGCAGCCAAGACGAAAGTCAAAATTCACCCCTCCACTTT.

DNA for the CDR3: TGTGCCAGCAGCGCCGTATTGGGGGGAAACACCATATATTTT. Translation: CASSAVLGGNTIYF. The chain uses TRBV7-8 and TRBJ1-3; D is uncertain. The V and J ends lost 5 bases and 4 bases respectively, with 12 bases between them. There are 14 residues in the CDR3. Germline assignment: CDR1 SGHVS and CDR2 FQNEAQ.